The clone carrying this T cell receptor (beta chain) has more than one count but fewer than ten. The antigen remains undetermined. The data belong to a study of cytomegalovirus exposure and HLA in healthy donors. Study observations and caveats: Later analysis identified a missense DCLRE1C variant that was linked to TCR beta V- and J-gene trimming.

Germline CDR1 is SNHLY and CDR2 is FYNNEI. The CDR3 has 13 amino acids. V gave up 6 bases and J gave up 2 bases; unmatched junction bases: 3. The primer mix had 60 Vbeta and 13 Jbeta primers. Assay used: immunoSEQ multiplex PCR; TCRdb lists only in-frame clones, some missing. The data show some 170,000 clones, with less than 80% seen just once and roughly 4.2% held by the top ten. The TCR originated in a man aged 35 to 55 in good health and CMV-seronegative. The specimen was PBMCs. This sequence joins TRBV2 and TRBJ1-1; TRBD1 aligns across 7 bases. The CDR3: CASRGQKNTEAFF. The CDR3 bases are TGTGCCAGCAGGGGACAGAAAAACACTGAAGCTTTCTTT. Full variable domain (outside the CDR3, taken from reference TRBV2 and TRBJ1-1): EPEVTQTPSHQVTQMGQEVILRCVPISNHLYFYWYRQILGQKVEFLVSFYNNEISEKSEIFDDQFSVERPDGSNFTLKIRSTKLEDSAMYFCASRGQKNTEAFFGQGTRLTVV.